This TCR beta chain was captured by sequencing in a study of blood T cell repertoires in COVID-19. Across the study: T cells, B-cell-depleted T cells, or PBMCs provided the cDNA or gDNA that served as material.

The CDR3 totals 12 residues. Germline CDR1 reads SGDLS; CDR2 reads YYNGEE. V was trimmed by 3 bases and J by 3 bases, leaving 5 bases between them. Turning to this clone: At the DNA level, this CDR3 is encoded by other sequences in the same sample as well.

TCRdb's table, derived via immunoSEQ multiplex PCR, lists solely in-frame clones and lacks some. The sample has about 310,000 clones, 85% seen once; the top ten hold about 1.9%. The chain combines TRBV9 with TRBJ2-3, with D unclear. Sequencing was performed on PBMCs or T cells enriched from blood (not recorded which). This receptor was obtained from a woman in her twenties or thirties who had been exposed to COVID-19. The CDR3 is CASSALTDTQYF. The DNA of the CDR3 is TGTGCCAGCAGCGCTCTTACAGATACGCAGTATTTT.